The 7 T cell receptor beta chains presented below share a single source sample, sequenced in a study of T cells in women clearing cervical HPV infection. Method: immunoSEQ multiplex PCR; TCRdb's copy keeps in-frame clones and lacks some. The sample holds about 46,000 clones. The sequencing input was blood buffy coat. The receptors come from a woman between 18 and 70 years old with a cervical HPV16 infection that either progressed to CIN3+ or cleared (not recorded which).

As for this clone: The CDR3 is cut off 3 residues early in the read; its end comes from the germline J gene. V and J are TRBV18 and TRBJ2-7; the match to TRBD1 covers 12 bases. V lost 4 bases and J lost 1; bases outside the gene matches: 8. The CDR3 has 17 amino acids. In germline, CDR1 is KGHSH, CDR2 LQKENI. CDR3 bases read: TGTGCCAGCTCACGCTTCGGGACAGGGGGCATTTCCTACGAG. Its translation is CASSRFGTGGISYE. The full CDR3 protein reads CASSRFGTGGISYEQYF.

In the case of this clone: With the read ending 3 residues before the CDR3 end, the germline J gene is used to fill in that end. This chain joins TRBV11-1 and TRBJ2-7; the D gene is possibly TRBD1 (5 bases). CDR1 is SGHAT, CDR2 FQDESV, per germline (reference sequence). The CDR3 is made up of 13 amino acids. Between the trimmed V and J ends, which lost 3 bases and 4 bases, there was a span of 10 bases. The sequenced CDR3 bases are TGTGCCAGCAGCTTCAGCAGGGATTACGAG. Translating gives CASSFSRDYE. The CDR3, in full, reads CASSFSRDYEQYF.

With respect to this clone: The read comes to an end 3 residues before the CDR3 does, leaving the germline J gene to fill in the end. The chain couples TRBV19 to TRBJ2-2; 7 bases match TRBD1. In germline, CDR1 is LNHDA, CDR2 SQIVND (reference sequence). This CDR3 comprises 15 residues. CDR3 protein: CASSLLGTENSPLFF. CDR3 DNA (partial): TGTGCCAGTAGTCTCTTAGGGACAGAAAATTCACCG.

As for this clone: Read sequence stops 3 residues before the CDR3 end, and the germline J gene provides the missing end. The chain has TRBV7-9 and TRBJ1-5, with no clear D. This CDR3 is built from 13 residues. Germline CDR1 SEHNR, CDR2 FQNEAQ (reference sequence). V shed 3 bases and J shed 5 bases, with 8 bases lying between them. The DNA read from the CDR3 is TGTGCCAGCAGCTTTTCACAAGATCAGCCC. Its protein is CASSFSQDQP. The whole CDR3 protein reads CASSFSQDQPQHF.

Details on this clone: The sequence runs out 3 residues before the end of the CDR3; the remainder is reconstructed from the germline J gene. The genes are TRBV5-4 and TRBJ2-1, with 7 bases lining up with TRBD2. The germline V gene encodes CDR1 SGHNT and CDR2 YYREEE (reference sequence). The CDR3 is made up of 13 amino acids. V lost 4 bases, J lost 7 bases, and 5 bases stayed unmatched. The covered CDR3 bases are TGTGCCAGCAGCCCGACTAGCAGGAATGAG. It codes for CASSPTSRNE. The complete CDR3 reads CASSPTSRNEQFF. Full variable domain (missing parts from reference TRBV5-4 and TRBJ2-1): ETGVTQSPTHLIKTRGQQVTLRCSSQSGHNTVSWYQQALGQGPQFIFQYYREEENGRGNFPPRFSGLQFPNYSSELNVNALELDDSALYLCASSPTSRNEQFFGPGTRLTVL.

For this clone: The observed sequence ends 3 residues before the CDR3 terminus, with the missing tail filled in from the germline J gene. The J gene is TRBJ2-1, the V gene TRBV10-1; 9 positions match TRBD1. The CDR3 is 14 amino acids. Germline CDR1 is WNHNN and CDR2 is SYGVQD (reference sequence). V lost 4 bases to trimming and J lost 8 bases; unmatched junction nucleotides: 6. CDR3 DNA (partial): TGCGCCAGCAGTGGCCCGGGACAGGGCCATGAG. Translating it yields CASSGPGQGHE. In full, the CDR3 is CASSGPGQGHEQFF.

A remark on this clone: The read stops 3 residues short of the end of the CDR3; the missing end is completed from the germline J gene. The V and J genes are TRBV30 and TRBJ2-1; the D is unclear. CDR1 and CDR2 from the germline V gene are GTSNPN and SVGIG (reference sequence). The CDR3 contains 20 residues. Trimming cost V 0 bases and J 6 bases, with 30 bases left between them. The covered CDR3 bases are TGTGCCTGGAGTGTAGCCCCGTCTAGTTTCGGTCCTACGGCGCCCAATGAG. It is translated as CAWSVAPSSFGPTAPNE. The entire CDR3 reads CAWSVAPSSFGPTAPNEQFF. The variable domain in full, completed from reference TRBV30 and TRBJ2-1, reads SQTIHQWPATLVQPVGSPLSLECTVEGTSNPNLYWYRQAAGRGLQLLFYSVGIGQISSEVPQNLSASRPQDRQFILSSKKLLLSDSGFYLCAWSVAPSSFGPTAPNEQFFGPGTRLTVL.